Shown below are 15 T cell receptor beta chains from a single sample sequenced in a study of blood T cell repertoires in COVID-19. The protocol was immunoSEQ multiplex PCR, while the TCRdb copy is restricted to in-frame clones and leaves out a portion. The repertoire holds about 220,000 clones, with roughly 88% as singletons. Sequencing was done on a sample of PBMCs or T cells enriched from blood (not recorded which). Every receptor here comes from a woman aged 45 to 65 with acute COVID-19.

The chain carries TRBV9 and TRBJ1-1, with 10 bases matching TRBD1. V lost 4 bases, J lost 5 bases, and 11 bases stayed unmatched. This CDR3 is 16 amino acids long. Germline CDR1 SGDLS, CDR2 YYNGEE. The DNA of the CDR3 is TGTGCCAGCAGCCCACAGCTGGGACAGGGGAGTACTGAAGCTTTCTTT. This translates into CASSPQLGQGSTEAFF.

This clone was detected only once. This chain's CDR3 is CASSLGQGFAQGTEAFF. For the CDR3, the DNA is TGTGCCAGCAGCTTAGGACAGGGGTTTGCCCAAGGGACTGAAGCTTTCTTT. The chain couples TRBV7-2 to TRBJ1-1; TRBD1 aligns across 8 bases. The CDR3 is 17 residues long. Unmatched junction bases numbered 12, after V lost 1 base and J lost 5 bases. Germline CDR1 reads SGHTA; CDR2 reads FQGNSA.

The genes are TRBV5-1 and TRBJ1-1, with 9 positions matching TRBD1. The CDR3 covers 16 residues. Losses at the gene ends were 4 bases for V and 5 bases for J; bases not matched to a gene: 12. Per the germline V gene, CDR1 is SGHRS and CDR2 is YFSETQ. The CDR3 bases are TGCGCCAGCAGCCCGACCGGGACAGGGAAAACGACTGAAGCTTTCTTT. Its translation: CASSPTGTGKTTEAFF.

CDR3 in amino acids: CASSDGIPGFDYSGNTIYF. The CDR3 bases are TGTGCCAGCAGCGACGGAATCCCGGGCTTCGACTACTCTGGAAACACCATATATTTT. V is TRBV9 and J is TRBJ1-3; D uncertain. Looked up from germline, CDR1 is SGDLS and CDR2 is YYNGEE. The CDR3 runs to 19 residues. Trimming took 3 bases from V and 0 from J, leaving 22 bases between them.

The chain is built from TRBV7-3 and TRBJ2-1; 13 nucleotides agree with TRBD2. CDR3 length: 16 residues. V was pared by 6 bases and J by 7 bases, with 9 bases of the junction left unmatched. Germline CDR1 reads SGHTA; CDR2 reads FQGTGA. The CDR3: CASRDTSGRARNEQFF. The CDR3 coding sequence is TGTGCCAGCAGGGATACTAGCGGGAGGGCCCGTAATGAGCAGTTCTTC. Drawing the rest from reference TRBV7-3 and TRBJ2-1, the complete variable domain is GAGVSQTPSNKVTEKGKYVELRCDPISGHTALYWYRQSLGQGPEFLIYFQGTGAADDSGLPNDRFFAVRPEGSVSTLKIQRTERGDSAVYLCASRDTSGRARNEQFFGPGTRLTVL.

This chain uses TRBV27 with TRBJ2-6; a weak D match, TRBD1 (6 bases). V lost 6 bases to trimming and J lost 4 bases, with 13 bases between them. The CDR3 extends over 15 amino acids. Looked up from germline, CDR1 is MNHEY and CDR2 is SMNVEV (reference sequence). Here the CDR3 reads CASRATGYGANVLTF. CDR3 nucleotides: TGTGCCAGCAGGGCAACAGGGTACGGGGCCAACGTCCTGACTTTC.

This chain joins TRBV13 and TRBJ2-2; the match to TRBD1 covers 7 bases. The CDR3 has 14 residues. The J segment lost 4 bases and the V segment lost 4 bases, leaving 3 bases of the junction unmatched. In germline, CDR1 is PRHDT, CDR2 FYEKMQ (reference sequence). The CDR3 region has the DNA TGTGCCAGCAGCTCCGGGACAGCCACCGGGGAGCTGTTTTTT. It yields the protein CASSSGTATGELFF.

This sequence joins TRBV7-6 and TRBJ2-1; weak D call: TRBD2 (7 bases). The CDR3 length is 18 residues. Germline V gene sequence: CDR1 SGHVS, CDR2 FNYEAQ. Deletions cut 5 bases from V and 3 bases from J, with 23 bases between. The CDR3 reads CASSAQGSRGSFYNEQFF. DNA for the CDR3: TGTGCCAGCAGCGCCCAGGGGTCTCGCGGGAGCTTCTACAATGAGCAGTTCTTC.

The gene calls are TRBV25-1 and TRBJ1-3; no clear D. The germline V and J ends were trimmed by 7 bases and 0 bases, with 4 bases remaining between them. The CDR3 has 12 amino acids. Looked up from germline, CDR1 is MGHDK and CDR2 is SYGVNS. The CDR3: CASTFSGNTIYF. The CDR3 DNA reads TGTGCCAGCACCTTCTCTGGAAACACCATATATTTT.

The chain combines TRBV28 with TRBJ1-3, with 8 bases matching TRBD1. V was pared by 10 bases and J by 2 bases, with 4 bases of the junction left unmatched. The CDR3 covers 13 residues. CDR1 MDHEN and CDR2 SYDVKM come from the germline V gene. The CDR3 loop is CATHRGAGNTIYF. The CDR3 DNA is TGTGCCACTCACAGGGGGGCTGGAAACACCATATATTTT.

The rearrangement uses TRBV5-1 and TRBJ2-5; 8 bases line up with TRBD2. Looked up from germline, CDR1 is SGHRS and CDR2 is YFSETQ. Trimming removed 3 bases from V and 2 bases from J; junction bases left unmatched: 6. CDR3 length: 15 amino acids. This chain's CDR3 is CASSSELAAQETQYF. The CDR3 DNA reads TGCGCCAGCAGCTCTGAACTAGCGGCACAAGAGACCCAGTACTTC.

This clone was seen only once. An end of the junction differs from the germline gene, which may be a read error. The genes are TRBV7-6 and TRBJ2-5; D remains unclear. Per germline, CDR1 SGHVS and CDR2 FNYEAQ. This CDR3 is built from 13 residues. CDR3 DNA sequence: TGTGCCACCAGCAAAACGGTCCAAGAGACCCAGTACTTC. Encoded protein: CATSKTVQETQYF.

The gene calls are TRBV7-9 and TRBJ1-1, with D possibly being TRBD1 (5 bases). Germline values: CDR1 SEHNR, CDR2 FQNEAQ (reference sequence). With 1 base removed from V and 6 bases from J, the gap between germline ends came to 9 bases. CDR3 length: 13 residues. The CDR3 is CASSLGQSAEAFF. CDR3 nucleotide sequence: TGTGCCAGCAGCTTAGGACAGTCCGCTGAAGCTTTCTTT. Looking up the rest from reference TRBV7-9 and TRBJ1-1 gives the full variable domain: DTGVSQNPRHKITKRGQNVTFRCDPISEHNRLYWYRQTLGQGPEFLTYFQNEAQLEKSRLLSDRFSAERPKGSFSTLEIQRTEQGDSAMYLCASSLGQSAEAFFGQGTRLTVV.

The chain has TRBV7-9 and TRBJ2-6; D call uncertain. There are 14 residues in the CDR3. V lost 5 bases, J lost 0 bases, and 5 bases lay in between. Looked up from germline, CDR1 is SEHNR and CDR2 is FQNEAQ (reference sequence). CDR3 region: CASSKSSGANVLTF. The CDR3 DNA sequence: TGTGCCAGCAGCAAGAGCTCTGGGGCCAACGTCCTGACTTTC.

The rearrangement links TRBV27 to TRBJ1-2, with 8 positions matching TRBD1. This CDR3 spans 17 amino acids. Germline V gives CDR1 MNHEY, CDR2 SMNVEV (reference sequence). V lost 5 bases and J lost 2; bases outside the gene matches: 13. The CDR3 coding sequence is TGTGCCAGCAGTCCCAGGACAGGGCTGGGAGGAAACTATGGCTACACCTTC. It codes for CASSPRTGLGGNYGYTF.